The 29 T cell receptor beta chains reported below all come from one sample, sequenced in a study of cytomegalovirus exposure and HLA in healthy donors. Primers for the PCR totalled 60 Vbeta and 13 Jbeta. TCRdb's table, derived via immunoSEQ multiplex PCR, lists solely in-frame clones and lacks some. The data hold more than 60,000 clones, with less than 80% observed a single time. Sequenced: PBMCs. Receptors were obtained from a woman aged 40-49 years in good health and CMV-seropositive.

V and J are TRBV6-4 and TRBJ2-1; tentatively, D is TRBD2 (5 bases). The V gene's germline CDR1 is MRHNA and CDR2 SNTAGT. V was clipped by 2 bases and J by 1 base, with 12 bases between them. CDR3 length equals 16 residues. The CDR3 DNA sequence: TGTGCCAGCAGTGACGGGAGATTCGGGTCCTACAATGAGCAGTTCTTC. This encodes CASSDGRFGSYNEQFF.

The V call is TRBV27, the J call TRBJ1-4, with D uncertain. CDR1 is MNHEY, CDR2 SMNVEV, per germline (reference sequence). CDR3 length equals 15 residues. Between the trimmed V and J ends, which lost 0 bases and 1 base, there was a span of 6 bases. CDR3 loop: CASSLSPRTNEKLFF. The CDR3 DNA reads TGTGCCAGCAGTTTATCCCCGAGAACTAATGAAAAACTGTTTTTT.

Worth noting for this clone: Germline and junction disagree at one end, which may indicate a read error. The chain carries TRBV6-1 and TRBJ1-2, with TRBD1 matching over 7 bases. CDR3 size: 14 residues. Germline V gene sequence: CDR1 MNHNS, CDR2 SASEGT. The CDR3 reads CASSRGQANYGYIF. The CDR3 DNA sequence: TGTGCCAGCAGTCGAGGACAGGCAAACTATGGCTACATCTTC.

This clone occurred a few times. The chain has TRBV11-3 and TRBJ1-3; 8 bases are a match to TRBD1. The CDR3 totals 14 residues. V trimming: 5 bases; J trimming: 1 base; junction bases outside the gene matches: 1. CDR1 is SGHNT, CDR2 YENEEA, per germline. CDR3 DNA: TGTGCCAGCAGCGGACAGGGTTCTGGAAACACCATATATTTT. It specifies CASSGQGSGNTIYF.

The chain uses TRBV7-2 and TRBJ2-3; D ambiguous. Germline lookup yields CDR1 SGHTA and CDR2 FQGNSA. The CDR3 is 13 amino acids. Trimming shortened V by 3 bases and J by 9 bases, and 13 bases separated the two germline ends. CDR3 loop: CASSFNRMSTQYF. CDR3 coding DNA: TGTGCCAGCAGCTTTAATCGTATGAGCACGCAGTATTTT. Complete variable domain (other parts from reference TRBV7-2 and TRBJ2-3): GAGVSQSPSNKVTEKGKDVELRCDPISGHTALYWYRQSLGQGLEFLIYFQGNSAPDKSGLPSDRFSAERTGGSVSTLTIQRTQQEDSAVYLCASSFNRMSTQYFGPGTRLTVL.

This chain joins TRBV4-1 and TRBJ1-1; TRBD1 might be the D (6 bases). CDR1 is MGHRA and CDR2 is YSYEKL in the germline V gene. The V end was cut by 4 bases, the J end by 1 base, with 13 bases between. The CDR3 spans 15 residues. The DNA for the CDR3 is TGCGCCAGCAGCCGATATAAGACAGGGAACACTGAAGCTTTCTTT. Protein product: CASSRYKTGNTEAFF.

The rearrangement uses TRBV28 and TRBJ2-7; tentatively, D is TRBD1 (6 bases). Germline values: CDR1 MDHEN, CDR2 SYDVKM. V was cut by 8 bases and J by 3 bases, with 20 bases left in between. This CDR3 has 15 residues. The CDR3 region has the DNA TGTGCCAGCTCCCGGATCGGGACACCGGACTACGAGCAGTACTTC. Translated, it gives CASSRIGTPDYEQYF.

The chain is built from TRBV4-2 and TRBJ2-5; D remains ambiguous. Germline V lookup: CDR1 LGHNA, CDR2 YNFKEQ. The CDR3 runs 12 residues. The V end lost 4 bases, the J end lost 5 bases, and 8 bases lay between the germline ends. In DNA, the CDR3 is TGTGCCAGCAGCCCAGATCGGGAGACCCAGTACTTC. It codes for CASSPDRETQYF.

The V call is TRBV28, the J call TRBJ1-2; D is possibly TRBD1 (5 bases). CDR3 length: 12 residues. In germline, CDR1 is MDHEN, CDR2 SYDVKM. V dropped 5 bases and J dropped 7 bases, with 11 bases sitting between them. CDR3 DNA sequence: TGTGCCAGCAGTAACAGGCTTGGTGGCTACACCTTC. Amino acid sequence: CASSNRLGGYTF.

The chain carries TRBV19 and TRBJ2-5, with 10 bases that match TRBD1. Germline values: CDR1 LNHDA, CDR2 SQIVND (reference sequence). This CDR3 is built from 14 residues. V lost 9 bases and J lost 5; bases outside the gene matches: 9. The CDR3 coding sequence is TGTGCCAGCAACCGACAGGGGGCTAGCGAGACCCAGTACTTC. Protein product: CASNRQGASETQYF.

This clone came up once. The rearrangement uses TRBV10-3 and TRBJ1-2; possible D gene TRBD1, 5 bases. The V end was cut by 4 bases, the J end by 8 bases, with 17 bases between. The CDR3 runs to 14 residues. CDR1 is ENHRY and CDR2 is SYGVKD in the germline V gene. In DNA form, the CDR3 reads TGTGCCATCAGTGTCCCGGGGGAAGTCAAAGGCTACACCTTC. As protein: CAISVPGEVKGYTF.

The chain couples TRBV5-1 to TRBJ1-2, with 7 bases that match TRBD1. J gave up 4 bases and V 3 bases, and 12 bases lay outside the gene matches. The CDR3 is 16 amino acids. Germline lookup yields CDR1 SGHRS and CDR2 YFSETQ. The CDR3 protein is CASSSHGGTEIYGYTF. CDR3 DNA: TGCGCCAGCAGCTCCCATGGGGGGACAGAGATCTATGGCTACACCTTC.

J is TRBJ1-1 and V is TRBV5-1, with 8 bases lining up with TRBD1. J gave up 3 bases and V 2 bases, and 3 bases lay outside the gene matches. The CDR3 loop spans 14 amino acids. Germline CDR1 is SGHRS and CDR2 is YFSETQ. CDR3 bases: TGCGCCAGCAGCTTCAGGGGGCGCGACACTGAAGCTTTCTTT. Amino acids: CASSFRGRDTEAFF.

This chain links TRBV11-2 with TRBJ2-7; 7 nucleotides agree with TRBD1. The CDR3 has 15 amino acids. J gave up 0 bases and V 5 bases, and 7 bases lay outside the gene matches. Germline V CDR1 and CDR2: SGHAT, FQNNGV. The CDR3 is CASSRNRGPSYEQYF. The DNA for the CDR3 is TGTGCCAGCAGCCGAAACAGGGGCCCCTCCTACGAGCAGTACTTC.

The chain is built from TRBV2 and TRBJ2-5; no definite D call. The DNA end favors TRBJ2-7, so the J call may be wrong. The CDR3 covers 16 residues. Germline V CDR1 and CDR2: SNHLY, FYNNEI. Written as DNA, the CDR3 is TGTGCCAGCAGTGATGAGTGGGCAGTACAGTCCTACGAGCAGTACTTC. Protein sequence: CASSDEWAVQSYEQYF.

This clone was seen once. The chain uses TRBV5-4 and TRBJ2-3; 8 bases are a match to TRBD2. The CDR3 contains 16 residues. The germline V gene has CDR1 SGHNT and CDR2 YYREEE (reference sequence). Trimming at V came to 0 bases and at J to 0 bases, leaving 3 bases not matched to a gene. The CDR3 loop reads CASSLGTSSSTDTQYF. The CDR3 region has the DNA TGTGCCAGCAGCTTGGGGACTAGCAGTAGCACAGATACGCAGTATTTT.

This chain uses TRBV7-8 with TRBJ1-3, with unresolved D. The V and J ends lost 5 bases and 0 bases respectively, with 11 bases between them. CDR1 and CDR2 from the germline V gene are SGHVS and FQNEAQ. This CDR3 is 15 amino acids long. The CDR3 nucleotides read TGTGCCAGCAGCAATACAGTGCCCTCTGGAAACACCATATATTTT. It translates to CASSNTVPSGNTIYF.

The gene calls are TRBV28 and TRBJ2-1; 7 bases align to TRBD1. CDR1 is MDHEN and CDR2 is SYDVKM in the germline V gene. V lost 7 bases to trimming and J lost 0 bases; unmatched junction nucleotides: 12. The CDR3 is 17 amino acids. The CDR3 protein is CASTQRDRLSSYNEQFF. The CDR3 DNA reads as TGTGCCAGCACGCAACGGGACAGATTAAGCTCCTACAATGAGCAGTTCTTC.

The V call is TRBV5-1, the J call TRBJ1-4; 9 nucleotides match TRBD1. CDR1 and CDR2 (germline): SGHRS, YFSETQ. The CDR3 has 16 residues. V shed 4 bases and J 0 bases; nucleotides not matched to a gene: 4. This CDR3 is CASSIQGAATNEKLFF. The CDR3 nucleotides are TGCGCCAGCAGCATACAGGGGGCTGCAACTAATGAAAAACTGTTTTTT.

This clone was detected only once. The chain recombines TRBV10-3 with TRBJ1-2; 9 nucleotides match TRBD1. Per the germline V gene, CDR1 is ENHRY and CDR2 is SYGVKD. The length of the CDR3 is 13 residues. V shed 6 bases and J 7 bases; nucleotides not matched to a gene: 6. CDR3 sequence (DNA): TGTGCCATCAGCGAACAGGGGGCGGGTGGCTACACCTTC. It codes for CAISEQGAGGYTF.

The V and J genes are TRBV7-2 and TRBJ2-5, with TRBD2 matching 7 bases. This CDR3 comprises 15 residues. Looked up from germline, CDR1 is SGHTA and CDR2 is FQGNSA. V was clipped by 2 bases and J by 3 bases; unmatched bases: 6. CDR3 amino acids: CASSLMGGGEETQYF. CDR3 nucleotide sequence: TGTGCCAGCAGCTTAATGGGCGGGGGAGAAGAGACCCAGTACTTC.

This sequence joins TRBV19 and TRBJ1-1, with 9 bases aligning to TRBD1. CDR3 size: 17 residues. Trimming at V came to 3 bases and at J to 0 bases, leaving 8 bases not matched to a gene. Germline CDR1 reads LNHDA; CDR2 reads SQIVND (reference sequence). CDR3 sequence: CASSILQRQGVNTEAFF. CDR3 nucleotides: TGTGCCAGTAGTATCCTTCAACGACAGGGGGTGAACACTGAAGCTTTCTTT.

The V gene is TRBV6-5, the J gene TRBJ1-1, with D possibly being TRBD1 (5 bases). Germline V CDR1 and CDR2: MNHEY, SVGAGI. This CDR3 has 13 amino acids. With 7 bases removed from V and 6 bases from J, the gap between germline ends came to 15 bases. DNA of the CDR3: TGTGCCAGCATCACCTCCGGGGGGGCTGAAGCTTTCTTT. It encodes CASITSGGAEAFF.

Judged by abundance, this clone is medium-sized (0.01 to 0.1%). The CDR3 bases are TGTGCCAGCTCACCACCGGCTAGCGGGGTCTACGAGCAGTACTTC. It is translated as CASSPPASGVYEQYF. This chain connects TRBV18 to TRBJ2-7; 9 bases are a match to TRBD2. CDR1 and CDR2 from the germline V gene are KGHSH and LQKENI. The CDR3 is made up of 15 amino acids. J was trimmed by 3 bases and V by 0 bases; bases with no gene match: 3.

This rearrangement joins TRBV30 to TRBJ1-3, with D uncertain. Trimming took off 3 bases at V and 2 bases at J, with 11 bases between the two ends. The CDR3 length is 14 residues. Germline V gene data show CDR1 as GTSNPN and CDR2 as SVGIG (reference sequence). For the CDR3, the DNA is TGTGCCTGGAGGCGTCAGGTGACTGGAAACACCATATATTTT. This codes for CAWRRQVTGNTIYF.

V usage is TRBV5-8 and J usage is TRBJ2-7; 9 bases map to TRBD2. This CDR3 comprises 15 residues. Germline CDR1 SGHTS, CDR2 YDEGEE. V lost 0 bases, J lost 3 bases, and 4 bases stayed unmatched. The CDR3 DNA reads as TGTGCCAGCAGCTTGGTCGCAGCGGGAGGCTACGAGCAGTACTTC. It is translated as CASSLVAAGGYEQYF.

The chain links TRBV19 to TRBJ1-2; 8 bases match TRBD1. The CDR3 loop spans 23 amino acids. After removal of 6 bases from V and 3 bases from J, the junction contained 33 bases not matched to a gene. Germline CDR1 LNHDA, CDR2 SQIVND (reference sequence). The CDR3 nucleotides are TGTGCCAGTAGCCGGACAGGGCGACCGACTAGGGGGATGAGTAGGGCGACCGACTATGGCTACACCTTC. Encoded protein: CASSRTGRPTRGMSRATDYGYTF.

V usage is TRBV7-3 and J usage is TRBJ2-5, with 7 bases aligning to TRBD2. V lost 5 bases and J lost 2; bases outside the gene matches: 8. This CDR3 spans 15 amino acids. CDR1 and CDR2 from the germline V gene are SGHTA and FQGTGA. The CDR3 loop reads CASSTGGVGQETQYF. CDR3 DNA sequence: TGTGCCAGCAGCACTGGGGGGGTGGGGCAAGAGACCCAGTACTTC.

The chain has TRBV5-1 and TRBJ1-6; 8 positions match TRBD1. Germline CDR1 SGHRS, CDR2 YFSETQ. CDR3 length equals 15 residues. V shed 4 bases, J shed 6 bases, and the junction held 6 bases outside the gene matches. Here the CDR3 reads CASSIRTGPNSPLHF. The CDR3 DNA reads as TGCGCCAGCAGCATACGGACAGGGCCTAATTCACCCCTCCACTTT.